The text below deals with one T cell receptor beta chain. Its antigen is undetermined. The data originate from a study of OX40 agonist ivuxolimab in advanced cancers. Overall study context: Patients in the trial were receiving intravenous ivuxolimab every 2 weeks, at doses of 0.01 to 10 mg/kg.

General observations from the study: The authors also found low normalized T-cell clonal expansion in some nonresponders. Relatively little clonal expansion, among the lowest observed, appeared in partial responders at 0.1-3.0 mg/kg. At 0.1 to 3.0 mg/kg and by week 6, CD4+ and CD8+ T cells in the blood had expanded clonally.

Data came from immunoSEQ multiplex PCR; TCRdb stores just in-frame clones and leaves some out. The sample carries under 85,000 clones, 94% recorded once. V trimming: 4 bases; J trimming: 1 base; junction bases outside the gene matches: 1. This CDR3 contains 15 residues. From germline, CDR1 is MNHEY and CDR2 SMNVEV (reference sequence). The receptor was isolated from an adult with an advanced solid tumor such as melanoma, head and neck, liver or kidney cancer. The input for sequencing was CD4+ or CD8+ T cells sorted from blood, taken in a trial of the OX40 agonist ivuxolimab. This chain uses TRBV27 with TRBJ2-7; 13 nucleotides match TRBD2. This CDR3 reads CASSSGLAGSYEQYF. The CDR3 region has the DNA TGTGCCAGCAGTTCGGGACTAGCGGGATCCTACGAGCAGTACTTC.